This TCR beta chain derives from a study of beta chain features in type 1 diabetes. Turning to the study itself: Comparable age, gender and cell yields were observed in patients relative to healthy donors.

Isolated RNA was reverse transcribed in full, so expressed TCRB transcripts were sequenced. Assay: immunoSEQ multiplex PCR; the TCRdb copy retains only in-frame clones and omits some. The sample holds 430,000 or so clones, approximately 10% seen once. The CDR3 has 14 amino acids. Germline V gene lookup returns CDR1 PRHDT and CDR2 FYEKMQ (reference sequence). The V and J ends lost 6 bases and 3 bases respectively, with 11 bases between them. The sample holds a few counts of this clone. Antigen specificity is unknown. Notes on the study in general: Junctions at VDJ sites from type 1 diabetes patients had fewer insertions and more deletions. Type 1 diabetes patients showed a moderate but significant shortening of TCRB CDR3s in all four CD4+ subsets. The similarity of naive, central memory and Treg TCRB repertoires appeared greater among patients than among healthy donors.

This chain joins TRBV13 and TRBJ2-2; D not resolved. The TCR was taken from a young woman in good health. What was sequenced was naive CD4+ T cells from blood. The CDR3: CASSRLGYTGELFF. The CDR3 region has the DNA TGTGCCAGCAGTCGTTTGGGGTACACCGGGGAGCTGTTTTTT.